This T cell receptor (beta chain) was identified in a study of shared clonotypes between healthy human individuals. The overall study: The composition of the donors was a couple of women and three men aged 18 to 49.

In the naive CD8 group, cells lacked CD45RO and were positively selected for CCR7, so terminally differentiated effector memory CD45RA+ cells were left out. The study, taken as a whole, reports: Richness estimates generally favored naive over memory subsets. The naive CD4 repertoires of a handful of donors were compared, and 5% to 6.5% of clonotypes were shared.

At deep level, the assay was performed. Assay: immunoSEQ multiplex PCR; the TCRdb copy retains only in-frame clones and omits some. The sample lists 560,000 or so clones, about 96% occurring once. This clone was observed once. Its specificity is unknown. CDR3 length equals 15 residues. Germline assignment: CDR1 MDHEN and CDR2 SYDVKM. The germline V and J ends were trimmed by 1 base and 3 bases, with 13 bases remaining between them. Sequencing was done on a sample of naive CD8+ T cells sorted from blood. The rearrangement uses TRBV28 and TRBJ2-7, with TRBD1 as a possible D gene (6 bases). This receptor was taken from a young woman in good health. The CDR3 nucleotides read TGTGCCAGCAGTTTATTTTTAGGACAGCACTACGAGCAGTACTTC. Protein sequence: CASSLFLGQHYEQYF.